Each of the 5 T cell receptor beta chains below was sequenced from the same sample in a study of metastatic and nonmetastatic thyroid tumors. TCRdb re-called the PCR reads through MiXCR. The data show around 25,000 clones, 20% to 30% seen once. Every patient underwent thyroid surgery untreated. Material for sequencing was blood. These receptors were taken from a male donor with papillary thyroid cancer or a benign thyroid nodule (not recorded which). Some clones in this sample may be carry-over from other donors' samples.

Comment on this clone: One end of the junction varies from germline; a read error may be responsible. DNA for the CDR3: TGCGCCAGTACGGACAGATCCCCAACTAATGATAAACTGTTTTTT. Protein: CASTDRSPTNDKLFF. This chain links TRBV5-1 with TRBJ1-4; D might be TRBD1 (6 bases). The CDR3 is 15 amino acids. Germline loops: CDR1 SGHRS, CDR2 YFSETQ. Full variable domain (missing parts from reference TRBV5-1 and TRBJ1-4): KAGVTQTPRYLIKTRGQQVTLSCSPISGHRSVSWYQQTPGQGLQFLFEYFSETQRNKGNFPGRFSGRQFSNSRSEMNVSTLELGDSALYLCASTDRSPTNDKLFFGSGTQLSVL.

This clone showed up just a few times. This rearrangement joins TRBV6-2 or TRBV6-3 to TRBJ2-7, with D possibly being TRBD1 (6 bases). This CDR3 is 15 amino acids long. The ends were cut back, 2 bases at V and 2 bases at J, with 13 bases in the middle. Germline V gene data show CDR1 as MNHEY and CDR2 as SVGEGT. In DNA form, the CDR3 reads TGTGCCAGCAGTTACGGCCGGGACATTACCTACGAGCAGTACTTC. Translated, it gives CASSYGRDITYEQYF.

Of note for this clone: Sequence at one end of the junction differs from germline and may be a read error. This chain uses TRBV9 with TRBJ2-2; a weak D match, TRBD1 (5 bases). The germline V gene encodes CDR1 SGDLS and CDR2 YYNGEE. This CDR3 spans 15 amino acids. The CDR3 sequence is CAISPGLWSSVELFF. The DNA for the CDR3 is TGTGCCATCAGCCCAGGGTTATGGAGCTCCGTGGAGCTGTTTTTT.

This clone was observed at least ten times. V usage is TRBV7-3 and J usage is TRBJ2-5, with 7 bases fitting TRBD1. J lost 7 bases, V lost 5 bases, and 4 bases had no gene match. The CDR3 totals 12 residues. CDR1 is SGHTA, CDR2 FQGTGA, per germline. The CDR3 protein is CASSPPGGTQYF. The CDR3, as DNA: TGTGCCAGCAGCCCCCCAGGGGGGACCCAGTACTTC.

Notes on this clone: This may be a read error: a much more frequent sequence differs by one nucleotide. For the CDR3, the DNA is TGCAGCGTTGACGCGTCTAGCCGGGCCTGGGAGACCCAGTACTTC. Encoded protein: CSVDASSRAWETQYF. The gene calls are TRBV29-1 and TRBJ2-5, with D possibly TRBD2 on 5 matching bases. The ends were cut back, 3 bases at V and 5 bases at J, with 19 bases in the middle. The CDR3 sequence is 15 residues long. Germline V gene data show CDR1 as SQVTM and CDR2 as ANQGSEA.